The rows below give T cell receptor beta chains drawn from one sample of a study of shared clonotypes between healthy human individuals. The data were produced by immunoSEQ multiplex PCR, yet TCRdb's version contains in-frame clones alone and is incomplete. Among roughly 2,500,000 clones listed, over 85% were seen once. Sequencing was performed on naive CD4+ T cells from PBMCs. These receptors came from a young man in good health. Some clones in this sample may be carry-over from other donors' samples. Each CDR3 is given with its conserved first and last residue. The D gene is left open where the match is weak. Size is stated for part of the rows, as once, few or many counts, or as a class when the clone is expanded.

V	D	J	size	DNA	CDR3
TRBV6-5	.	TRBJ1-1	.	TGTGCCAGCAGTTACTCGTACGCGAACACTGAAGCTTTCTTT	CASSYSYANTEAFF
TRBV15	.	TRBJ2-2	.	TGTGCCACCAGCAGCCCCCCGACCTCGGCCGGGGAGCTGTTTTTT	CATSSPPTSAGELFF
TRBV28	.	TRBJ2-2	.	TGTGCCAGCAGAACCGGGACAATCAACACCGGGGAGCTGTTTTTT	CASRTGTINTGELFF
TRBV9	.	TRBJ2-7	.	TGTGCCAGCAGCCCAGGGACCCCCTACGAGCAGTACTTC	CASSPGTPYEQYF
TRBV2	.	TRBJ2-1	.	TGTGCCAGCAGGGGGCAGAGCTCCTACAATGAGCAGTTCTTC	CASRGQSSYNEQFF
TRBV7-2	.	TRBJ1-2	.	TGTGCCAGCAGCTTAGGTACTTTAAACTATGGCTACACCTTC	CASSLGTLNYGYTF
TRBV5-4	.	TRBJ1-4	.	TGTGCCAGCAGCTTGGATCGTGTAAGACTGTTTTTT	CASSLDRVRLFF
TRBV27	.	TRBJ1-2	.	TGTGCCAGCAGTTTGGGATACAGGGCGGGCTATGGCTACACCTTC	CASSLGYRAGYGYTF
TRBV6-6	.	TRBJ1-3	once	TGTGCCAGCAGATCGACGGGTTCTGGAAACACCATATATTTT	CASRSTGSGNTIYF
TRBV6-6	.	TRBJ2-7	.	TGTGCCAGCAGTTACGGGGAAAGAGGGGGCGAGCAGTACTTC	CASSYGERGGEQYF
TRBV30	TRBD1	TRBJ1-5	.	TGTGCCTGGAGTGGGGGGACAGGGGTCCAGCCCCAGCATTTT	CAWSGGTGVQPQHF
TRBV6-1	.	TRBJ1-1	.	TGTGCCAGCAGTGAACAATCTGGACAGTACACTGAAGCTTTCTTT	CASSEQSGQYTEAFF
TRBV30	TRBD1	TRBJ1-1	.	TGTGCCTGGAGTGCCACGGGACAGGGGAACACTGAAGCTTTCTTT	CAWSATGQGNTEAFF
TRBV2	.	TRBJ2-7	.	TGTGCCAGCAGTGAAGATCGCCGGCACGTCGGGCACGAGCAGTACTTC	CASSEDRRHVGHEQYF
TRBV7-3	.	TRBJ1-3	.	TGTGCCATCTGGGGGAGGGCCGGAAACACCATATATTTT	CAIWGRAGNTIYF
TRBV6-5	.	TRBJ1-5	.	TGTGCCAGCAGTTACTCTCCGGTGGGGCCCCAGCATTTT	CASSYSPVGPQHF
TRBV7-9	.	TRBJ1-2	.	TGTGCCAGCAGCACCAGCCACACCGGGAGCTATGGCTACACCTTC	CASSTSHTGSYGYTF
TRBV6-1	.	TRBJ2-5	.	TGTGCCAGCAGTGATGTCTCTCAGGGGGAGACCCAGTACTTC	CASSDVSQGETQYF
TRBV18	.	TRBJ1-3	once	TGTGCCAGCTCACCACTGGGGCAGGGTGCGCCTGGAAACACCATATATTTT	CASSPLGQGAPGNTIYF
TRBV27	.	TRBJ1-2	.	TGTGCCAGCAGTTTAGAGGGGTTCGGCTACTATGGCTACACCTTC	CASSLEGFGYYGYTF
TRBV9	TRBD2	TRBJ2-5	.	TGTGCCTCCGCGCGGGGGGCAGGGGAGACCCAGTACTTC	CASARGAGETQYF
TRBV30	TRBD1	TRBJ1-5	.	TGTGCCTGGGCGGACAGGCAGAATCAGCCCCAGCATTTT	CAWADRQNQPQHF
TRBV5-1	TRBD2	TRBJ2-7	.	TGCGCCAGCAGTTTCGGACTAGCGGGAGGCCCCTACGAGCAGTACTTC	CASSFGLAGGPYEQYF
TRBV27	TRBD2	TRBJ2-7	.	TGTGCCAGCAGTTTTCAGCGGGAGGCCTACGAGCAGTACTTC	CASSFQREAYEQYF
TRBV29-1	.	TRBJ2-1	.	TGCAGCGTTGCGAGCTCCTACAATGAGCAGTTCTTC	CSVASSYNEQFF
TRBV2	TRBD2	TRBJ2-1	.	TGTGCCAGCAGCGAACTAGCGGGAGCGCACAATGAGCAGTTCTTC	CASSELAGAHNEQFF
TRBV19	TRBD2	TRBJ2-3	once	TGTGCCAGTAGTATTAGCGGGAGTGGCACAGATACGCAGTATTTT	CASSISGSGTDTQYF
TRBV18	TRBD1	TRBJ2-7	.	TGTGCCAGCTCACCTGGGACAGCCCAATACGAGCAGTACTTC	CASSPGTAQYEQYF
TRBV11-3	.	TRBJ2-1	.	TGTGCCAGCAGCTTAGAAGCCAGCCCCTACAATGAGCAGTTCTTC	CASSLEASPYNEQFF
TRBV5-1	.	TRBJ2-7	.	TGCGCCAGCAGCCCGGACTGGGCAACCTACGAGCAGTACTTC	CASSPDWATYEQYF
TRBV28	.	TRBJ2-7	.	TGTGCCAGCAGAGTCACAGGTCCCTACGAGCAGTACTTC	CASRVTGPYEQYF
TRBV6-5	.	TRBJ2-2	.	TGTGCCAGCAGTTTCCGGGACTCGAACACCGGGGAGCTGTTTTTT	CASSFRDSNTGELFF
TRBV7-9	TRBD1	TRBJ2-7	.	TGTGCCAGCAGCCCGACAGGGGGCACCGAGCAGTACTTC	CASSPTGGTEQYF
TRBV2	.	TRBJ1-1	.	TGTGCCAGCACCTCAAGTTGGGTGAACACTGAAGCTTTCTTT	CASTSSWVNTEAFF
TRBV5-8	.	TRBJ1-5	.	TGTGCCAGCAGCCTCAAGACTGCAAATCAGCCCCAGCATTTT	CASSLKTANQPQHF
TRBV28	TRBD2	TRBJ2-1	.	TGTGCCAGCAGCTACCCCCTACTAGCGGGAGGAAATGAGCAGTTCTTC	CASSYPLLAGGNEQFF
TRBV2	TRBD1	TRBJ1-5	.	TGTGCCAGCAGGGGAGGGACAGCTAGCAATCAGCCCCAGCATTTT	CASRGGTASNQPQHF
TRBV4-2	.	TRBJ1-2	.	TGTGCCAGCAGCCAAGGACAGAGTGCCCTCTATGGCTACACCTTC	CASSQGQSALYGYTF
TRBV28	TRBD2	TRBJ2-5	.	TGTGCCAGCAGGTCTAGCGGGAAAGAGACCCAGTACTTC	CASRSSGKETQYF
TRBV21-1	.	TRBJ2-7	once	TGTGCCAGCACTCGCCCCCAGGGAGAAGGGGAGCAGTACTTC	CASTRPQGEGEQYF
TRBV14	.	TRBJ1-3	.	TGTGCCAGCAGCCAAGATCGTTTCGGGAGGCCCTCTGGAAACACCATATATTTT	CASSQDRFGRPSGNTIYF
TRBV28	.	TRBJ2-1	.	TGTGCCAGCAGTTATGACAATGAGCAGTTCTTC	CASSYDNEQFF
TRBV30	TRBD1	TRBJ2-4	.	TGTGCCTGGAGACCCGACAGGGAAAACATTCAGTACTTC	CAWRPDRENIQYF